This T cell receptor beta chain was observed in a study of spatial heterogeneity in lung cancer. The time point here: sample taken at primary tumor resection. Material for sequencing was whole RNA from tumor, nontumor lung or frozen PBMC, left unsorted. Untreated early-stage non-small cell lung cancer patients, approximately 79 in total, were the donors. CDR1 is SGHRS and CDR2 is YFSETQ in the germline V gene. Trimming pared 0 bases from V and 5 bases from J, leaving 10 bases between. The CDR3 is 14 residues long. One entry per CDR3 protein results from TCRdb running MiXCR on the 5' RACE reads. The sample shows approximately 92,000 distinct CDR3 sequences, less than 15% of them seen only once.

The starting material was PBMCs, obtained at surgery. The TCR originated in a male donor with early-stage non-small cell lung cancer. This chain links TRBV5-1 with TRBJ2-3; D is perhaps TRBD1 (6 bases). CDR3 sequence reads: CASSLDTGKDTQYF. The CDR3 DNA reads as TGCGCCAGCAGCTTGGATACAGGGAAAGATACGCAGTATTTT.